Listed below are T cell receptor beta chains from one sample, sequenced in a study of CD8 T cells in ankylosing spondylitis. TCRdb redid the calling of the 5' RACE reads with MiXCR, one entry per CDR3 protein. The repertoire has 200,000 to 250,000 distinct CDR3 sequences, roughly 25% of them found once; the top ten carry about 7%. Material: blood, either unsorted or a sorted T cell fraction (not recorded which). Every receptor here comes from a male donor with ankylosing spondylitis or in good health (not recorded which). CDR3s leave out the opening cysteine and the closing phenylalanine or tryptophan. A D gene is named only where the DNA matches it firmly. For some rows the clone size is stated as once, few or many, or as a class when expanded; others skip it.

D	V	size	length	J	CDR3
-	TRBV11-2	-	13	TRBJ2-3	ASSLDRVRGDTQY
-	TRBV7-9	few	13	TRBJ2-2	ASSSLGESHGELF
TRBD1	TRBV29-1	-	12	TRBJ2-5	SVTGTGGVETQY
-	TRBV20-1	many	11	TRBJ2-7	SALSAGAYEQY
-	TRBV27	few	12	TRBJ1-6	ASSLGTGNSPLH
TRBD2	TRBV5-1	-	13	TRBJ2-3	ASISGTSGTDTQY
-	TRBV2	many	12	TRBJ2-7	ASTDSISTYEQY
TRBD1	TRBV7-8	many	10	TRBJ2-4	ASSLAEGQKY
-	TRBV25-1	-	12	TRBJ1-1	ASSETGRGTEAF
-	TRBV11-2	many	11	TRBJ2-2	ASSRGSYGELF
TRBD2	TRBV15	many	17	TRBJ2-2	ATSREGGTSGINTGELF
TRBD2	TRBV20-1	-	17	TRBJ2-7	SAYRTSGRIGRSSYEQY
TRBD2	TRBV27	many	16	TRBJ2-7	ANLVLSAPGGTENEQY
TRBD2	TRBV6-1	many	14	TRBJ2-5	ASSQEPGLALETQY
-	TRBV5-1	many	10	TRBJ2-3	ASSQPTDTQY
TRBD2	TRBV15	-	15	TRBJ2-1	ATSQGGLAGVYNEQF
-	TRBV29-1	-	11	TRBJ1-2	SAEPGPGYGYT
-	TRBV3-1	many	16	TRBJ1-3	ASSQETLRAYSGNTIY
-	TRBV12-3/TRBV12-4	-	13	TRBJ2-3	ASSPRLSEADTQY
TRBD2	TRBV11-2	many	17	TRBJ2-1	ASSLDVRNLAGGLNEQF
TRBD1	TRBV5-6	few	11	TRBJ2-5	ASSETGGKTQY
TRBD2	TRBV5-1	many	14	TRBJ2-1	ASSWGLAGGVYEQF
TRBD1	TRBV20-1	-	10	TRBJ2-5	SADRGVKTQY
-	TRBV29-1	-	12	TRBJ2-6	SVGTSSGANVLT
TRBD1	TRBV10-3	-	11	TRBJ1-2	AISEDRGPGYT
TRBD1	TRBV6-2/TRBV6-3	few	12	TRBJ1-4	ASTNRGDAEKLF
TRBD1	TRBV12-3/TRBV12-4	many	13	TRBJ2-2	ASEYRGQNTGELF
-	TRBV20-1	many	11	TRBJ2-7	SARQGALDEQY
-	TRBV11-2	many	13	TRBJ2-7	ASSPDSLLSYEQY
-	TRBV5-1	many	13	TRBJ2-7	ASSFGQRPSYEQY
-	TRBV10-3	once	12	TRBJ1-4	AISEGRGNEKLF
TRBD1	TRBV6-1	few	12	TRBJ1-6	ASSRGQGPYPLH
-	TRBV6-1	-	17	TRBJ2-7	ASKAIRGPNLFPLYEQY
TRBD2	TRBV20-1	many	12	TRBJ2-3	SATLAGNTDTQY
TRBD2	TRBV20-1	-	12	TRBJ2-1	SARGLAGGNEQF
-	TRBV20-1	-	12	TRBJ2-1	SARALKPFNEQF
-	TRBV29-1	-	10	TRBJ1-1	SVCEGNTEAF
TRBD2	TRBV28	many	13	TRBJ2-7	ASSTRVAGDHEQY
TRBD2	TRBV6-1	few	13	TRBJ2-5	ASRGTSGFQETQY
-	TRBV18	-	12	TRBJ2-2	ASSPDGDTGELF
-	TRBV18	many	12	TRBJ2-3	ASSKAQGEDTQY
-	TRBV20-1	-	13	TRBJ2-3	SARNPQRVTDTQY
-	TRBV15	many	14	TRBJ2-1	ATSRIRGVGGNEQF
-	TRBV6-1	many	15	TRBJ1-4	ASSTPPGRSTNEKLF
-	TRBV5-1	-	13	TRBJ1-3	ASSPGRFSGNTIY
TRBD2	TRBV6-2/TRBV6-3	-	12	TRBJ2-1	ASRLATLYNEQF
TRBD1	TRBV20-1	-	10	TRBJ2-7	SARDRHYEQY
-	TRBV29-1	many	12	TRBJ2-1	SVDLPVFSGEQF
TRBD1	TRBV24-1	many	13	TRBJ2-2	ATSDPGQGAVELF
-	TRBV20-1	many	14	TRBJ1-5	SARGTRDNSNQPQH
TRBD2	TRBV7-2	many	12	TRBJ2-1	ASSPYGSGFEQF
TRBD2	TRBV29-1	many	10	TRBJ2-7	SAGRGAYEQY
-	TRBV29-1	-	13	TRBJ2-5	SGRGDLRDQETQY
-	TRBV12-3/TRBV12-4	-	9	TRBJ2-7	ASSTDYEQY
TRBD2	TRBV2	many	14	TRBJ2-3	ASSEDFSGRADTQY
-	TRBV15	-	14	TRBJ2-1	ATSRDPGPMTNEQF